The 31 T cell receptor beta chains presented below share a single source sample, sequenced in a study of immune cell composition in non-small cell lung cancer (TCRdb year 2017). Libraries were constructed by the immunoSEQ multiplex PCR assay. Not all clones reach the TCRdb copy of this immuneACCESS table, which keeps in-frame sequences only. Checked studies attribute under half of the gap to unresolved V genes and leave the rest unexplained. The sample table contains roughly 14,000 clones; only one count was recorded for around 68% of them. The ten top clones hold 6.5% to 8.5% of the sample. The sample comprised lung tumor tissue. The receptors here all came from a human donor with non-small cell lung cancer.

The DNA of the CDR3 is TGTGCCAGCAGCGCCCTAGCGGGGGCAGAGACCCAGTACTTC. This encodes CASSALAGAETQYF. This sequence joins TRBV9 and TRBJ2-5, with 10 bases aligning to TRBD2. The length of the CDR3 is 14 residues. The junction had 3 bases not matched to a gene; V was cut back by 3 bases and J by 4 bases. Germline CDR1 reads SGDLS; CDR2 reads YYNGEE.

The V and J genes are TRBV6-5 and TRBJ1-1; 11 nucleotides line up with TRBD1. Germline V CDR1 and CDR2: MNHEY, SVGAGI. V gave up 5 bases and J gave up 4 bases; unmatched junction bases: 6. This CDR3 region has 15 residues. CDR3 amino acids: CASSPGTGGATEAFF. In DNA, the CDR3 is TGTGCCAGCAGTCCTGGGACAGGGGGTGCCACTGAAGCTTTCTTT.

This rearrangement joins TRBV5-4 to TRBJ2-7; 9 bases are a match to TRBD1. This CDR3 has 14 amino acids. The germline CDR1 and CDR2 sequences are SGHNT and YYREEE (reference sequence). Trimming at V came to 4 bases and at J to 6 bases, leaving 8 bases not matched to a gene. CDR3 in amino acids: CASSPRTGVAEQYF. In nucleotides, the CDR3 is TGTGCCAGCAGCCCACGGACAGGGGTGGCCGAGCAGTACTTC.

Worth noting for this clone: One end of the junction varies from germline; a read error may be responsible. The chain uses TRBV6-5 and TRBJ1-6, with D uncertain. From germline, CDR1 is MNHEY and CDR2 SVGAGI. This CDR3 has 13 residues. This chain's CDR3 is CASRALRSSLLHF. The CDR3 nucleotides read TGTGCCAGCAGGGCCCTTCGGAGTTCACTCCTCCACTTT.

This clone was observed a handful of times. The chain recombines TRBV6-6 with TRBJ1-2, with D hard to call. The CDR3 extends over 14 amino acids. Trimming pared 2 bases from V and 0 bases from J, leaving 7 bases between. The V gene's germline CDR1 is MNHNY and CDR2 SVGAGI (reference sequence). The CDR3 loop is CASSYLDPNYGYTF. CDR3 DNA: TGTGCCAGCAGTTACCTAGACCCTAACTATGGCTACACCTTC.

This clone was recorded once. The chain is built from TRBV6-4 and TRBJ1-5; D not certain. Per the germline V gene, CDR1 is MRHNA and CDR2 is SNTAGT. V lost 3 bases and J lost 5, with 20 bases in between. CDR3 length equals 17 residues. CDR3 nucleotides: TGTGCCAGCAGTGAGGCGACACTAGATATACAGCATCAGCCCCAGCATTTT. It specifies CASSEATLDIQHQPQHF.

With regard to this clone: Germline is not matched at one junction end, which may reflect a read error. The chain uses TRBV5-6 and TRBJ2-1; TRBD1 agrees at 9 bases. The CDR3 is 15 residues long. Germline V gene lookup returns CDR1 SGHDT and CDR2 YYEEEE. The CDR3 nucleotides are TGTGCCAGCAGATTGGGACAGGGATCCTACAATGAGCAGTTCTTC. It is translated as CASRLGQGSYNEQFF.

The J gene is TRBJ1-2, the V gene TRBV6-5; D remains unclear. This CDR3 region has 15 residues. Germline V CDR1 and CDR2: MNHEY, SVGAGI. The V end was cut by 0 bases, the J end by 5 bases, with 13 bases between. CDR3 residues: CASSYSPTEIYGYTF. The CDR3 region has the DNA TGTGCCAGCAGTTACTCCCCCACAGAGATATATGGCTACACCTTC.

CDR3 coding DNA: TGTGCCAGCAGCCAAGATATACTAGGATCGGATGGCTACACCTTC. Translating gives CASSQDILGSDGYTF. This rearrangement joins TRBV14 to TRBJ1-2; D is undetermined. Trimming left V 0 bases short and J 6 bases short, with 14 bases between. Per germline, CDR1 SGHDN and CDR2 FVKESK. The length of the CDR3 is 15 residues.

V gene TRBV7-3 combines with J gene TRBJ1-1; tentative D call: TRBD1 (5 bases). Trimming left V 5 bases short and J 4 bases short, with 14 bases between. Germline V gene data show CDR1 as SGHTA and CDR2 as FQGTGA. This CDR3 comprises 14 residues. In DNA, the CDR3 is TGTGCCAGCAGCACCCAGTCCGGGGGCACTGAAGCTTTCTTT. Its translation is CASSTQSGGTEAFF. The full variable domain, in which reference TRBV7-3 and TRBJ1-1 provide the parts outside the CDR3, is GAGVSQTPSNKVTEKGKYVELRCDPISGHTALYWYRQSLGQGPEFLIYFQGTGAADDSGLPNDRFFAVRPEGSVSTLKIQRTERGDSAVYLCASSTQSGGTEAFFGQGTRLTVV.

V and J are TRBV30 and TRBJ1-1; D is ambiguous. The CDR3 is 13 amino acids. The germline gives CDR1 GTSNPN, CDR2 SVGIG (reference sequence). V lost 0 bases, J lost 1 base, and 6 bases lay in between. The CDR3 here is CAWSVRGNTEAFF. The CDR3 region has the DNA TGTGCCTGGAGTGTAAGAGGGAACACTGAAGCTTTCTTT. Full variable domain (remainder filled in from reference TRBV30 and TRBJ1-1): SQTIHQWPATLVQPVGSPLSLECTVEGTSNPNLYWYRQAAGRGLQLLFYSVGIGQISSEVPQNLSASRPQDRQFILSSKKLLLSDSGFYLCAWSVRGNTEAFFGQGTRLTVV.

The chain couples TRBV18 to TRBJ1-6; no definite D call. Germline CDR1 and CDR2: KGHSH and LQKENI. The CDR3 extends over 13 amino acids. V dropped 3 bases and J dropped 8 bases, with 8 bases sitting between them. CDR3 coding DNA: TGTGCCAGCTCACCGCGTGAGGATTCACCCCTCCACTTT. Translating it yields CASSPREDSPLHF. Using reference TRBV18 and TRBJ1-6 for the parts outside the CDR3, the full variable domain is NAGVMQNPRHLVRRRGQEARLRCSPMKGHSHVYWYRQLPEEGLKFMVYLQKENIIDESGMPKERFSAEFPKEGPSILRIQQVVRGDSAAYFCASSPREDSPLHFGNGTRLTVT.

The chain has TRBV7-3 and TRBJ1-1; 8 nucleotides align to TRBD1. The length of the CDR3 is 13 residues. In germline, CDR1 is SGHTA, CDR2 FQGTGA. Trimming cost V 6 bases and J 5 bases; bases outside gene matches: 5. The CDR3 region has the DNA TGTGCCAGCAGGGGACAGGCGGGGACTGAAGCTTTCTTT. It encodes CASRGQAGTEAFF.

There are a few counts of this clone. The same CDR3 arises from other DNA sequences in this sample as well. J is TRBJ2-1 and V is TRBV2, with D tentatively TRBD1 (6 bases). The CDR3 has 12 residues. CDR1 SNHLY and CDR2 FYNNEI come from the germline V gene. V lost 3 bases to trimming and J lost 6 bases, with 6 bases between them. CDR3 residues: CASSEDSNEQFF. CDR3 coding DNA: TGTGCCAGCAGTGAGGACAGCAATGAGCAGTTCTTC.

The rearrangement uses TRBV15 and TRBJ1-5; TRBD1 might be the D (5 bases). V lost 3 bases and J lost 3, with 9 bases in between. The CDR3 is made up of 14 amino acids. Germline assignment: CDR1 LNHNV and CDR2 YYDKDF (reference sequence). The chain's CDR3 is CATSRSGVNQPQHF. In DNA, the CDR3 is TGTGCCACCAGCAGGTCGGGGGTCAATCAGCCCCAGCATTTT.

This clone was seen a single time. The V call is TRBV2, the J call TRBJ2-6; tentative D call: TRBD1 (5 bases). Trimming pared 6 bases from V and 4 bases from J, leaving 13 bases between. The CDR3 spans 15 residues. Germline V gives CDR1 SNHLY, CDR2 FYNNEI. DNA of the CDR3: TGTGCCAGCAGCGGGCAGGGTGCCGGGGCCAACGTCCTGACTTTC. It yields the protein CASSGQGAGANVLTF.

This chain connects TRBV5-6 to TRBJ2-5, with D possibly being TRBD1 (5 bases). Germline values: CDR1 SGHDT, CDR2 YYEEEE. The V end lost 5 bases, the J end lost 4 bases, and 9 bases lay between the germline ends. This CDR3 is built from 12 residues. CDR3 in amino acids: CASSPGLETQYF. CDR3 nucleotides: TGTGCCAGCAGTCCAGGGTTAGAGACCCAGTACTTC.

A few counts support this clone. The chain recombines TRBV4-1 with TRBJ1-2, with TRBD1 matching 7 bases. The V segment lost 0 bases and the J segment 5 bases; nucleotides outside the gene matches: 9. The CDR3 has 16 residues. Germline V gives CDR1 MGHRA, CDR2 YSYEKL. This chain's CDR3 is CASSQDKGRGRYGYTF. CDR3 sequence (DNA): TGCGCCAGCAGCCAAGACAAGGGAAGGGGGCGATATGGCTACACCTTC.

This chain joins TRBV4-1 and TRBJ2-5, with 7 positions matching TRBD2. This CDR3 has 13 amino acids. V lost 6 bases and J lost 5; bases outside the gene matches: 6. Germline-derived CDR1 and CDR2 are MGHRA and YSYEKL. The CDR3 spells CASSRTRGETQYF. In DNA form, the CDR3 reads TGCGCCAGCAGTCGGACTAGGGGTGAGACCCAGTACTTC.

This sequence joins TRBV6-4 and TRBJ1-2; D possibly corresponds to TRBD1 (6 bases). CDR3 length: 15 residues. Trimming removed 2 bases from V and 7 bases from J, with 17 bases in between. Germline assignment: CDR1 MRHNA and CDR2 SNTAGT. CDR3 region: CASSDGGARLGGYTF. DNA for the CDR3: TGTGCCAGCAGTGACGGGGGGGCGCGATTAGGTGGCTACACCTTC.

CDR3 DNA: TGTGCCAGCTCACCTCAGACAGGAAACACCATATATTTT. Translating gives CASSPQTGNTIYF. The chain couples TRBV18 to TRBJ1-3; no firm D call. This CDR3 has 13 amino acids. Germline V gene sequence: CDR1 KGHSH, CDR2 LQKENI. V gave up 3 bases and J gave up 4 bases, with 7 bases separating them.

Here the CDR3 reads CASSQGAGSSYNEQFF. The CDR3 DNA is TGCGCCAGCAGCCAAGGGGCTGGGAGCTCCTACAATGAGCAGTTCTTC. The chain is built from TRBV4-3 and TRBJ2-1; possibly TRBD2 for D (5 bases). CDR3 length equals 16 residues. Between the trimmed V and J ends, which lost 1 base and 0 bases, there was a span of 10 bases. CDR1 and CDR2 from the germline V gene are LGHNA and YSLEER.

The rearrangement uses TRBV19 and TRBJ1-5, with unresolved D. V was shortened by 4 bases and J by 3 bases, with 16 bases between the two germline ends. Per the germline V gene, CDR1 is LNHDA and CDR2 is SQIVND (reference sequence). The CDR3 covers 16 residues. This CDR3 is CASSRAEGMDNQPQHF. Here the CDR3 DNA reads TGTGCCAGTAGTAGGGCCGAGGGTATGGACAATCAGCCCCAGCATTTT.

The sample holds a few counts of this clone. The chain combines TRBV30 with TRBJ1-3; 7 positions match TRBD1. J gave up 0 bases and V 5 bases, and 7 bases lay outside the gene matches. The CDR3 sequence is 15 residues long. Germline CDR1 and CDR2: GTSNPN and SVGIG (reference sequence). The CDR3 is CAWGYRGGSGNTIYF. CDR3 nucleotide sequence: TGTGCCTGGGGGTACAGGGGTGGCTCTGGAAACACCATATATTTT.

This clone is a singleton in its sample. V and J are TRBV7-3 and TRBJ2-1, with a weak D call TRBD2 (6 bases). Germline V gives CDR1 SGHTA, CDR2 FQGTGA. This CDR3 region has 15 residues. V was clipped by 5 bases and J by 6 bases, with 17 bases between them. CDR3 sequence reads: CASSPDPGLLNEQFF. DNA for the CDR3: TGTGCCAGCAGCCCCGACCCGGGACTCCTCAATGAGCAGTTCTTC. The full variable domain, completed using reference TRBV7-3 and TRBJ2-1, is GAGVSQTPSNKVTEKGKYVELRCDPISGHTALYWYRQSLGQGPEFLIYFQGTGAADDSGLPNDRFFAVRPEGSVSTLKIQRTERGDSAVYLCASSPDPGLLNEQFFGPGTRLTVL.

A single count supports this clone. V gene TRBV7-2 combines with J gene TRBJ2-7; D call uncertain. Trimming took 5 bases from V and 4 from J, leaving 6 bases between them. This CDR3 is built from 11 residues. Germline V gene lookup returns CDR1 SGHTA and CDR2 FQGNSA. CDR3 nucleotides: TGTGCCAGCAGCCTATATTACGAGCAGTACTTC. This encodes CASSLYYEQYF.

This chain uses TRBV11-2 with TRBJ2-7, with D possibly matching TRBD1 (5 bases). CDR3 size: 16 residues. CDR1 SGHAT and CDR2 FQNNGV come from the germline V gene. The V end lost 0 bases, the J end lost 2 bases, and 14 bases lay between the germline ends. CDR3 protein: CASSLEASGLPYEQYF. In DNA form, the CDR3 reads TGTGCCAGCAGCTTAGAAGCATCAGGGTTGCCCTACGAGCAGTACTTC. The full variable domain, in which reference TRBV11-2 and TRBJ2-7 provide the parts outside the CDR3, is EAGVAQSPRYKIIEKRQSVAFWCNPISGHATLYWYQQILGQGPKLLIQFQNNGVVDDSQLPKDRFSAERLKGVDSTLKIQPAKLEDSAVYLCASSLEASGLPYEQYFGPGTRLTVT.

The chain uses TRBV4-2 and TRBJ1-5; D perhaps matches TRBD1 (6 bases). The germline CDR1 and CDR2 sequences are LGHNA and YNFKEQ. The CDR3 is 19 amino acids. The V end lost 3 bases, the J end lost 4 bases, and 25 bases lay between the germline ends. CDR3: CASSHWRGGWLSGNQPQHF. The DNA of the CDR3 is TGTGCCAGCAGCCACTGGAGAGGGGGTTGGCTTTCAGGAAATCAGCCCCAGCATTTT.

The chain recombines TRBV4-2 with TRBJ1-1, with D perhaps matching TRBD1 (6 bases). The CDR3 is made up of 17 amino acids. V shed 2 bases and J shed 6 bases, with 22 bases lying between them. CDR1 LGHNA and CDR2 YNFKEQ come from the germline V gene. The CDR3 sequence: CASSQQSGGPGRAEAFF. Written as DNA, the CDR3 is TGTGCCAGCAGCCAACAGAGCGGGGGCCCGGGTCGAGCTGAAGCTTTCTTT.

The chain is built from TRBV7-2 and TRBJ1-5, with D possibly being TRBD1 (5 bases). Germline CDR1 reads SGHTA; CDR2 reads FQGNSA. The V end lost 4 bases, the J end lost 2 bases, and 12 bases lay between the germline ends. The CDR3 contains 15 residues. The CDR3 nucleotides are TGTGCCAGCAGCTACCAGGGTGGAGGCAATCAGCCCCAGCATTTT. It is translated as CASSYQGGGNQPQHF.

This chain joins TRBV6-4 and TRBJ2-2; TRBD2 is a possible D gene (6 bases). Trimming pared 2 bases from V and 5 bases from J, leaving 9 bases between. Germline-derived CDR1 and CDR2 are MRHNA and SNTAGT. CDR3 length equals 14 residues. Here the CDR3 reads CASSDLGGTGELFF. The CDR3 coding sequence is TGTGCCAGCAGTGACCTTGGGGGGACCGGGGAGCTGTTTTTT.